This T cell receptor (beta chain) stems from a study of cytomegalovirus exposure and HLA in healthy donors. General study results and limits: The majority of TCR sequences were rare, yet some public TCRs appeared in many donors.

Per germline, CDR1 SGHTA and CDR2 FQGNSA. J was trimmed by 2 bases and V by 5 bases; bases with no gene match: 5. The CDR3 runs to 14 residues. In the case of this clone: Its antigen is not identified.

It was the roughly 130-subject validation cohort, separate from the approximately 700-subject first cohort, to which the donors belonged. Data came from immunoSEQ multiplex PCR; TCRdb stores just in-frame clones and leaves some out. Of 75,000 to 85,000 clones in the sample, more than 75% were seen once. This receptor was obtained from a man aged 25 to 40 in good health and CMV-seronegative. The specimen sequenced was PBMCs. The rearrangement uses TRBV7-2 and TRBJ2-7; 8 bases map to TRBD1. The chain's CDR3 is CASSRWTGTYEQYF. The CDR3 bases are TGTGCCAGCAGCCGATGGACAGGGACCTACGAGCAGTACTTC.